Shown below are 23 T cell receptor beta chains from a single sample sequenced in a study of blood T cell repertoires in COVID-19. Data came from immunoSEQ multiplex PCR; TCRdb stores just in-frame clones and leaves some out. The sample lists some 160,000 clones, about four fifths occurring once. The specimen sequenced was peripheral blood. These receptors all come from a man in his sixties or seventies with active or convalescent COVID-19.

This sequence joins TRBV4-1 and TRBJ2-7, with TRBD1 identical over 8 bases. The trim removed 5 bases at V and 6 bases at J, leaving 6 bases unmatched. The CDR3 covers 13 residues. Germline V lookup: CDR1 MGHRA, CDR2 YSYEKL. In DNA form, the CDR3 reads TGCGCCAGCAGCGAGGACAGGGTGGGCGAGCAGTACTTC. Protein product: CASSEDRVGEQYF.

This sequence joins TRBV12-3 or TRBV12-4 and TRBJ1-2; TRBD1 aligns across 7 bases. The CDR3 has 12 amino acids. Losses at the gene ends were 6 bases for V and 4 bases for J; bases not matched to a gene: 2. CDR3 loop: CASSGQAYGYTF. CDR3 DNA: TGTGCCAGCAGCGGACAGGCCTATGGCTACACCTTC.

This chain connects TRBV30 to TRBJ1-2; D perhaps matches TRBD1 (6 bases). The germline CDR1 and CDR2 sequences are GTSNPN and SVGIG (reference sequence). This CDR3 is 14 amino acids long. With 1 base removed from V and 1 base from J, the gap between germline ends came to 10 bases. CDR3 DNA: TGTGCCTGGAGTGCCCAGGGGATTAACTATGGCTACACCTTC. It encodes CAWSAQGINYGYTF.

The chain combines TRBV5-4 with TRBJ2-3; tentatively, D is TRBD1 (6 bases). The length of the CDR3 is 15 residues. V gave up 3 bases and J gave up 3 bases, with 14 bases separating them. Germline V gene lookup returns CDR1 SGHNT and CDR2 YYREEE (reference sequence). The CDR3 spells CASSSLGRGTDTQYF. The CDR3 DNA is TGTGCCAGCAGCTCTCTCGGTAGGGGGACAGATACGCAGTATTTT. The full variable domain, in which reference TRBV5-4 and TRBJ2-3 provide the parts outside the CDR3, is ETGVTQSPTHLIKTRGQQVTLRCSSQSGHNTVSWYQQALGQGPQFIFQYYREEENGRGNFPPRFSGLQFPNYSSELNVNALELDDSALYLCASSSLGRGTDTQYFGPGTRLTVL.

The gene calls are TRBV18 and TRBJ1-1; 7 nucleotides agree with TRBD1. The CDR3 contains 14 residues. Germline V gives CDR1 KGHSH, CDR2 LQKENI. The junction had 3 bases not matched to a gene; V was cut back by 5 bases and J by 0 bases. The CDR3 region is CASSSDRVNTEAFF. For the CDR3, the DNA is TGTGCCAGCTCATCCGACAGGGTGAACACTGAAGCTTTCTTT.

V and J are TRBV19 and TRBJ2-5, with no clear D. The CDR3 loop spans 13 amino acids. Trimming cost V 2 bases and J 3 bases, with 7 bases left between them. Per the germline V gene, CDR1 is LNHDA and CDR2 is SQIVND (reference sequence). The CDR3 nucleotides are TGTGCCAGTAGTATACGGGTGAAAGAGACCCAGTACTTC. It encodes CASSIRVKETQYF.

V gene TRBV4-1 combines with J gene TRBJ1-5; D gene unclear. This CDR3 contains 15 residues. Per germline, CDR1 MGHRA and CDR2 YSYEKL. V gave up 0 bases and J gave up 3 bases, with 9 bases separating them. The CDR3 region has the DNA TGCGCCAGCAGCCAAGAACCGCGGCACAATCAGCCCCAGCATTTT. Protein sequence: CASSQEPRHNQPQHF.

J is TRBJ1-4 and V is TRBV30; 10 positions match TRBD1. Looked up from germline, CDR1 is GTSNPN and CDR2 is SVGIG (reference sequence). The CDR3 runs to 17 residues. With 1 base clipped from V and 7 bases from J, the junction kept 12 bases outside the gene matches. The CDR3, as DNA: TGTGCCTGGAGTGGCAATTCCGGGACAGGGGTGGGTGAAAAACTGTTTTTT. This sequence encodes CAWSGNSGTGVGEKLFF.

The chain recombines TRBV5-6 with TRBJ1-2; no clear D. In germline, CDR1 is SGHDT, CDR2 YYEEEE. V gave up 4 bases and J gave up 4 bases, with 14 bases separating them. The CDR3 length is 14 residues. CDR3 in amino acids: CASSPSGDGYGYTF. The CDR3 bases are TGTGCCAGCAGCCCCTCCGGGGATGGCTATGGCTACACCTTC.

This chain connects TRBV12-2 to TRBJ2-3; the D call TRBD1 from the table was never checked on the DNA. TRBV12-2 is designated a pseudogene. This CDR3 contains 11 residues. CDR3 sequence reads: CASPPRGTQYF. The CDR3 nucleotides are TGTGCAAGTCCTCCCAGGGGTACGCAGTATTTT.

The V call is TRBV11-2, the J call TRBJ1-2; a possible D gene is TRBD1 (6 bases). The CDR3 extends over 13 amino acids. V lost 5 bases to trimming and J lost 8 bases, with 15 bases between them. Per the germline V gene, CDR1 is SGHAT and CDR2 is FQNNGV. CDR3 sequence: CASSAGVLLGYTF. DNA for the CDR3: TGTGCCAGCAGCGCAGGGGTTCTCTTGGGCTACACCTTC.

In regard to this clone: Other DNA sequences in the sample encode the same CDR3. The J gene is TRBJ1-2, the V gene TRBV25-1, with a possible D match to TRBD1 (5 bases). Trimming took off 3 bases at V and 4 bases at J, with 9 bases between the two ends. CDR1 and CDR2 (germline): MGHDK, SYGVNS. The CDR3 has 13 amino acids. The CDR3 loop is CASSEGLGYGYTF. The CDR3 region has the DNA TGTGCCAGCAGTGAGGGGCTCGGCTATGGCTACACCTTC.

The rearrangement links TRBV3-1 (or the pseudogene TRBV3-2) to TRBJ1-1; tentatively, D is TRBD1 (5 bases). With 11 bases removed from V and 2 bases from J, the gap between germline ends came to 21 bases. The CDR3 runs to 15 residues. CDR1 and CDR2 from the germline V gene are LGHDT and YNNKEL (reference sequence). CDR3 in amino acids: CASTINDQGNTEAFF. CDR3 DNA: TGTGCCTCTACGATTAACGACCAGGGAAACACTGAAGCTTTCTTT.

This sequence joins TRBV7-2 and TRBJ1-1; no clear D gene. The germline gives CDR1 SGHTA, CDR2 FQGNSA. V lost 0 bases to trimming and J lost 8 bases, with 10 bases between them. The CDR3 spans 13 residues. CDR3: CASSLATGTEAFF. The CDR3 coding sequence is TGTGCCAGCAGCTTAGCTACCGGTACCGAAGCTTTCTTT.

The chain combines TRBV4-3 with TRBJ2-4; the match to TRBD2 covers 9 bases. Trimming took 0 bases from V and 3 from J; bases not matched to a gene: 3. From germline, CDR1 is LGHNA and CDR2 YSLEER. This CDR3 has 16 residues. The CDR3 sequence is CASSQERGGVKNIQYF. The CDR3 nucleotides are TGCGCCAGCAGCCAAGAGCGCGGGGGGGTCAAAAACATTCAGTACTTC.

The sample holds one count of this clone. The chain is built from TRBV13 and TRBJ2-7, with TRBD1 matching 7 bases. The CDR3 sequence is 14 residues long. V lost 1 base and J lost 4; bases outside the gene matches: 4. Germline assignment: CDR1 PRHDT and CDR2 FYEKMQ (reference sequence). The CDR3 sequence is CASSLDRGEYEQYF. In DNA form, the CDR3 reads TGTGCCAGCAGCTTAGACAGGGGAGAGTACGAGCAGTACTTC. The full variable domain, its missing parts supplied by reference TRBV13 and TRBJ2-7, is AAGVIQSPRHLIKEKRETATLKCYPIPRHDTVYWYQQGPGQDPQFLISFYEKMQSDKGSIPDRFSAQQFSDYHSELNMSSLELGDSALYFCASSLDRGEYEQYFGPGTRLTVT.

The chain carries TRBV5-6 and TRBJ2-5; D unclear. V was clipped by 0 bases and J by 2 bases, with 2 bases between them. CDR3 size: 12 residues. Germline V CDR1 and CDR2: SGHDT, YYEEEE. The CDR3: CASSLAQETQYF. The CDR3 coding sequence is TGTGCCAGCAGCTTGGCACAAGAGACCCAGTACTTC. The full variable domain, completed using reference TRBV5-6 and TRBJ2-5, is DAGVTQSPTHLIKTRGQQVTLRCSPKSGHDTVSWYQQALGQGPQFIFQYYEEEERQRGNFPDRFSGHQFPNYSSELNVNALLLGDSALYLCASSLAQETQYFGPGTRLLVL.

This clone was detected only once. In DNA, the CDR3 is TGCAGCGTTGAACGGGTGGGTTCTAGCGGGGCCTACAATGAGCAGTTCTTC. This sequence encodes CSVERVGSSGAYNEQFF. The chain employs TRBV29-1 and TRBJ2-1, with 9 bases matching TRBD2. Per the germline V gene, CDR1 is SQVTM and CDR2 is ANQGSEA. This CDR3 region has 17 residues. The V gene end was trimmed by 2 bases and the J gene end by 2 bases; junction bases not matched to a gene: 10.

The rearrangement links TRBV10-3 to TRBJ1-6, with TRBD1 matching 7 bases. Germline values: CDR1 ENHRY, CDR2 SYGVKD. The CDR3 consists of 15 residues. The junction had 11 bases not matched to a gene; V was cut back by 6 bases and J by 9 bases. This CDR3 reads CAISGDQGVVSPLHF. CDR3 DNA sequence: TGTGCCATCAGCGGAGACCAGGGGGTCGTTTCACCCCTCCACTTT.

The chain employs TRBV18 and TRBJ1-1; the D gene is possibly TRBD1 (6 bases). V was cut by 4 bases and J by 2 bases, with 17 bases left in between. CDR3 length equals 16 residues. The V gene's germline CDR1 is KGHSH and CDR2 LQKENI. CDR3 sequence reads: CASSQNNRAFNTEAFF. The CDR3 DNA reads TGTGCCAGCTCACAAAATAACAGGGCCTTTAACACTGAAGCTTTCTTT.

This rearrangement joins TRBV13 to TRBJ2-7; D remains unclear. Between the trimmed V and J ends, which lost 2 bases and 3 bases, there was a span of 11 bases. CDR1 PRHDT and CDR2 FYEKMQ come from the germline V gene (reference sequence). The CDR3 sequence is 14 residues long. The CDR3 bases are TGTGCCAGCAGCTTAAGACTCGCTAGCTACGAGCAGTACTTC. Its translation: CASSLRLASYEQYF.

The chain carries TRBV30 and TRBJ1-1; TRBD1 matches 8 bases. J was trimmed by 5 bases and V by 5 bases; bases with no gene match: 7. Germline V gene lookup returns CDR1 GTSNPN and CDR2 SVGIG (reference sequence). The CDR3 is made up of 13 amino acids. In DNA form, the CDR3 reads TGTGCCTGGGGTAATGACAGGGGAACTGAAGCTTTCTTT. It specifies CAWGNDRGTEAFF.

V gene TRBV6-1 combines with J gene TRBJ2-7, with D possibly matching TRBD2 (6 bases). This CDR3 is 15 amino acids long. Germline V gene sequence: CDR1 MNHNS, CDR2 SASEGT. The V and J ends lost 2 bases and 2 bases respectively, with 13 bases between them. The CDR3 loop is CASSELAGYTYEQYF. The CDR3 DNA reads as TGTGCCAGCAGTGAACTCGCGGGGTACACCTACGAGCAGTACTTC.